A selection of T cell receptor beta chains follows, all from one sample in a study of T cells in Graves' hyperthyroidism and ophthalmopathy. TCRdb reanalysed the multiplex PCR reads using MiXCR and keeps one entry per CDR3 protein. This table holds roughly 420,000 distinct CDR3 sequences, approximately 14% found once. Material for sequencing was blood. These receptors originate from a woman under 30 with Graves' hyperthyroidism. The conserved cysteine and the conserved F or W are not part of the CDR3 here. A D gene is named only where the DNA matches it firmly.

TRBJ1-2	12	-	TRBV20-1	SASTAFDYYGYT
TRBJ1-1	11	-	TRBV29-1	SARQALNTEAF
TRBJ2-5	13	-	TRBV28	ASTGSPQGIETQY
TRBJ2-5	14	-	TRBV4-1	ASSQGGAQGQETQY
TRBJ2-3	10	-	TRBV19	ASGFGTDTQY
TRBJ2-5	11	-	TRBV20-1	SARQGGQETQY
TRBJ2-7	12	TRBD1	TRBV30	AWSVTTGMGEQY
TRBJ2-1	14	TRBD2	TRBV6-2/TRBV6-3	ASSGTTSGPRGEQF
TRBJ1-1	12	-	TRBV20-1	SARVRGRGTEAF
TRBJ2-3	14	-	TRBV10-1	ASSESGNLRTDTQY
TRBJ1-4	11	-	TRBV9	ASSTLGGEKLF
TRBJ2-7	9	-	TRBV5-1	ASSLQNEQY
TRBJ1-5	12	-	TRBV30	AWSVSVGNQPQH